These 27 T cell receptor beta chains came from one sample sequenced in a study of shared clonotypes between healthy human individuals (dated by TCRdb to the early 2020s). The library was generated by the immunoSEQ multiplex PCR assay. Drawn from immuneACCESS, this table holds only the in-frame rearrangements with V and J called that TCRdb kept. Clones are partly lost; checked studies trace under half to an unresolved V gene and leave the rest unexplained. The sample has about 600,000 clones on record, 97% of them singletons. The ten largest clones represent around 0.058% of the sample. The sample comprised naive CD4+ T cells sorted from blood. The cell subset or site label corresponds to: CD45RA+ positively selected. The receptors originated from a woman aged 25 to 39 in good health.

The chain combines TRBV6-5 with TRBJ2-7; weak D call: TRBD2 (5 bases). Trimming shortened V by 6 bases and J by 5 bases, and 17 bases separated the two germline ends. This CDR3 is built from 14 residues. CDR1 and CDR2 (germline): MNHEY, SVGAGI. As DNA, the CDR3 is TGTGCCAGCAGACCAACCTGGGAGTCCCACGAGCAGTACTTC. Translated, it gives CASRPTWESHEQYF.

The chain carries TRBV9 and TRBJ2-5, with 11 positions matching TRBD1. Germline loops: CDR1 SGDLS, CDR2 YYNGEE. This CDR3 has 17 residues. V gave up 0 bases and J gave up 4 bases; unmatched junction bases: 8. DNA for the CDR3: TGTGCCAGCAGCGTAGCAGCGGGACAGGGGGGAACAGAGACCCAGTACTTC. Residues: CASSVAAGQGGTETQYF.

The rearrangement uses TRBV30 and TRBJ2-1; 12 bases are shared with TRBD2. Looked up from germline, CDR1 is GTSNPN and CDR2 is SVGIG (reference sequence). The CDR3 contains 14 residues. Trimming took 5 bases from V and 6 from J; bases not matched to a gene: 5. The CDR3 region is CAWGRTSGTNEQFF. Written as DNA, the CDR3 is TGTGCCTGGGGAAGGACTAGCGGGACCAATGAGCAGTTCTTC. The variable domain in full, with the rest retrieved from reference TRBV30 and TRBJ2-1, is SQTIHQWPATLVQPVGSPLSLECTVEGTSNPNLYWYRQAAGRGLQLLFYSVGIGQISSEVPQNLSASRPQDRQFILSSKKLLLSDSGFYLCAWGRTSGTNEQFFGPGTRLTVL.

This chain joins TRBV28 and TRBJ2-7; 14 bases are a match to TRBD2. The CDR3 runs 16 residues. Germline loops: CDR1 MDHEN, CDR2 SYDVKM. V trimming: 7 bases; J trimming: 7 bases; junction bases outside the gene matches: 12. CDR3 residues: CASTSPGTSGSDEQYF. The CDR3 DNA reads as TGTGCCAGCACCTCCCCCGGGACTAGCGGGAGTGATGAGCAGTACTTC. The whole variable domain, remainder taken from reference TRBV28 and TRBJ2-7, is DVKVTQSSRYLVKRTGEKVFLECVQDMDHENMFWYRQDPGLGLRLIYFSYDVKMKEKGDIPEGYSVSREKKERFSLILESASTNQTSMYLCASTSPGTSGSDEQYFGPGTRLTVT.

The chain couples TRBV7-3 to TRBJ2-7, with TRBD1 as a possible D gene (6 bases). Germline V gives CDR1 SGHTA, CDR2 FQGTGA. Trimming cost V 7 bases and J 4 bases, with 23 bases left between them. CDR3 length: 16 residues. CDR3 loop: CASTHLTEGERYEQYF. The CDR3, as DNA: TGTGCCAGCACCCACCTAACCGAGGGGGAGAGGTACGAGCAGTACTTC.

This rearrangement joins TRBV11-2 to TRBJ2-5; 8 bases line up with TRBD1. The CDR3 totals 15 residues. Germline CDR1 SGHAT, CDR2 FQNNGV. With 5 bases clipped from V and 2 bases from J, the junction kept 7 bases outside the gene matches. CDR3 residues: CASSRVGQEQETQYF. CDR3 sequence (DNA): TGTGCCAGCAGCCGGGTGGGACAGGAGCAAGAGACCCAGTACTTC.

The chain is built from TRBV5-1 and TRBJ2-6; weak D call: TRBD1 (6 bases). The V gene's germline CDR1 is SGHRS and CDR2 YFSETQ. With 3 bases removed from V and 0 bases from J, the gap between germline ends came to 10 bases. This CDR3 comprises 16 residues. The CDR3 protein is CASSSQGLSGANVLTF. In DNA form, the CDR3 reads TGCGCCAGCAGCTCTCAGGGGCTCTCTGGGGCCAACGTCCTGACTTTC.

The gene calls are TRBV11-2 and TRBJ2-3; TRBD2 matches 9 bases. The CDR3 covers 17 residues. Germline V gives CDR1 SGHAT, CDR2 FQNNGV. J was trimmed by 2 bases and V by 1 base; bases with no gene match: 7. CDR3 amino acids: CASSLAPGGRATDTQYF. The CDR3 DNA follows: TGTGCCAGCAGCTTAGCCCCTGGCGGGAGGGCCACAGATACGCAGTATTTT.

J is TRBJ2-1 and V is TRBV7-9; 16 bases map to TRBD2. Germline V CDR1 and CDR2: SEHNR, FQNEAQ (reference sequence). The CDR3 spans 17 residues. Trimming took 4 bases from V and 7 from J; bases not matched to a gene: 7. The CDR3 DNA is TGTGCCAGCAGCTCATGGGGACTAGCGGGAGGGCCTAATGAGCAGTTCTTC. It yields the protein CASSSWGLAGGPNEQFF.

This sequence joins TRBV28 and TRBJ2-5; 9 bases match TRBD1. The V and J ends lost 6 bases and 4 bases, in that order; junction bases with no gene match: 9. This CDR3 is 15 amino acids long. Germline V gene lookup returns CDR1 MDHEN and CDR2 SYDVKM. The CDR3 bases are TGTGCCAGCAGCGTAACGGGACAGGGACTAGAGACCCAGTACTTC. The encoded protein is CASSVTGQGLETQYF.

J is TRBJ2-7 and V is TRBV29-1; 9 bases map to TRBD2. Per the germline V gene, CDR1 is SQVTM and CDR2 is ANQGSEA. The CDR3 is made up of 14 amino acids. V shed 7 bases, J shed 3 bases, and the junction held 10 bases outside the gene matches. The CDR3 nucleotides are TGCAGCGCTTGGATTAGCGGGAGTATCTACGAGCAGTACTTC. It encodes CSAWISGSIYEQYF.

The rearrangement uses TRBV7-8 and TRBJ2-5, with D tentatively TRBD1 (5 bases). V lost 3 bases, J lost 4 bases, and 21 bases lay in between. CDR1 and CDR2 from the germline V gene are SGHVS and FQNEAQ. This CDR3 comprises 17 residues. The chain's CDR3 is CASSLDVTVAGLETQYF. The DNA for the CDR3 is TGTGCCAGCAGCTTGGACGTGACGGTTGCAGGGTTAGAGACCCAGTACTTC.

The chain couples TRBV6-5 to TRBJ2-2; TRBD1 matches 7 bases. Trimming took 2 bases from V and 2 from J; bases not matched to a gene: 2. Germline CDR1 reads MNHEY; CDR2 reads SVGAGI. The CDR3 is made up of 15 amino acids. CDR3 coding DNA: TGTGCCAGCAGTTACACAGGGGTAAACACCGGGGAGCTGTTTTTT. Its translation: CASSYTGVNTGELFF.

The chain has TRBV28 and TRBJ1-4; D is unclear. The CDR3 sequence is 13 residues long. CDR1 and CDR2 from the germline V gene are MDHEN and SYDVKM. V was clipped by 6 bases and J by 10 bases, with 15 bases between them. This CDR3 is CASRVGGEGKLFF. CDR3 sequence (DNA): TGTGCCAGCAGGGTGGGCGGGGAAGGAAAACTGTTTTTT.

The V call is TRBV7-2, the J call TRBJ2-7; no firm D call. The germline V gene has CDR1 SGHTA and CDR2 FQGNSA. There are 14 residues in the CDR3. The V gene lost 1 base and the J gene lost 3 bases, with 10 bases spanning the gap. CDR3 bases: TGTGCCAGCAGCTTAGGGGCACGCCTCTACGAGCAGTACTTC. The encoded protein is CASSLGARLYEQYF.

The gene calls are TRBV6-6 and TRBJ2-1, with unresolved D. The CDR3 contains 15 residues. V lost 4 bases to trimming and J lost 6 bases, with 16 bases between them. Germline-derived CDR1 and CDR2 are MNHNY and SVGAGI (reference sequence). The CDR3 nucleotides are TGTGCCAGCAGTTCCCCGATCAGCCCCCCCAATGAGCAGTTCTTC. Protein: CASSSPISPPNEQFF.

A note on this clone: This specimen includes other DNA sequences encoding the same CDR3. The chain links TRBV5-1 to TRBJ2-3, with 11 positions matching TRBD2. The length of the CDR3 is 16 residues. The trim removed 4 bases at V and 0 bases at J, leaving 4 bases unmatched. Germline values: CDR1 SGHRS, CDR2 YFSETQ. CDR3 in amino acids: CASSPGTSGSTDTQYF. Here the CDR3 DNA reads TGCGCCAGCAGCCCTGGGACTAGCGGTAGCACAGATACGCAGTATTTT.

V is TRBV2 and J is TRBJ1-5, with 8 bases aligning to TRBD1. Germline V CDR1 and CDR2: SNHLY, FYNNEI. J was trimmed by 1 base and V by 4 bases; bases with no gene match: 6. The CDR3 is made up of 16 amino acids. CDR3 DNA sequence: TGTGCCAGCAGTGCCCGGACAGGGAAGAGCAATCAGCCCCAGCATTTT. This gives the protein CASSARTGKSNQPQHF.

This chain links TRBV10-3 with TRBJ2-7; TRBD2 aligns across 8 bases. The junction had 6 bases not matched to a gene; V was cut back by 0 bases and J by 2 bases. This CDR3 is 16 amino acids long. The V gene's germline CDR1 is ENHRY and CDR2 SYGVKD. The CDR3 region has the DNA TGTGCCATCAGTGAGTCTAACGGGAGGGCTCCCTACGAGCAGTACTTC. Residues: CAISESNGRAPYEQYF.

This chain joins TRBV6-1 and TRBJ1-4; D uncertain. The CDR3 contains 12 residues. V shed 1 base and J shed 11 bases, with 8 bases lying between them. Germline lookup yields CDR1 MNHNS and CDR2 SASEGT. The CDR3 protein is CASSEVGGKLFF. The CDR3 DNA is TGTGCCAGCAGTGAAGTCGGTGGGAAACTGTTTTTT.

The chain combines TRBV9 with TRBJ1-2, with D possibly TRBD1 on 5 matching bases. Germline-derived CDR1 and CDR2 are SGDLS and YYNGEE. The CDR3 loop spans 15 amino acids. The V end lost 3 bases, the J end lost 4 bases, and 16 bases lay between the germline ends. CDR3 nucleotides: TGTGCCAGCAGCGAGAGGTGGCAGGGACCCTATGGCTACACCTTC. Amino acid sequence: CASSERWQGPYGYTF.

The chain combines TRBV19 with TRBJ2-4; 10 nucleotides match TRBD1. In germline, CDR1 is LNHDA, CDR2 SQIVND (reference sequence). The CDR3 totals 16 residues. The V gene end was trimmed by 7 bases and the J gene end by 0 bases; junction bases not matched to a gene: 6. The chain's CDR3 is CASKKGQGLAKNIQYF. CDR3 sequence (DNA): TGTGCCAGTAAGAAGGGACAGGGGCTAGCCAAAAACATTCAGTACTTC.

This clone was seen just once. CDR3 loop: CASSWGGGQARNQPQHF. Written as DNA, the CDR3 is TGTGCCAGCAGCTGGGGTGGGGGACAGGCGAGAAATCAGCCCCAGCATTTT. The gene calls are TRBV5-8 and TRBJ1-5; TRBD1 matches at 8 bases. Trimming took 3 bases from V and 4 from J; bases not matched to a gene: 12. CDR1 is SGHTS, CDR2 YDEGEE, per germline. This CDR3 comprises 17 residues.

The chain joins TRBV19 to TRBJ2-2; the D gene is possibly TRBD2 (5 bases). CDR1 LNHDA and CDR2 SQIVND come from the germline V gene (reference sequence). V was shortened by 7 bases and J by 3 bases, with 15 bases between the two germline ends. CDR3 length equals 15 residues. CDR3 coding DNA: TGTGCCAGTATCGGGCTAGCTACCGACACCGGGGAGCTGTTTTTT. This encodes CASIGLATDTGELFF.

V is TRBV6-1 and J is TRBJ2-1; 12 bases fit TRBD2. This CDR3 has 14 residues. Trimming cost V 4 bases and J 7 bases; bases outside gene matches: 2. CDR1 and CDR2 (germline): MNHNS, SASEGT. CDR3 nucleotide sequence: TGTGCCAGCAGTGTAACTAGCGGGGGGAATGAGCAGTTCTTC. Its translation is CASSVTSGGNEQFF.

V usage is TRBV27 and J usage is TRBJ2-1, with D possibly being TRBD1 (6 bases). Germline-derived CDR1 and CDR2 are MNHEY and SMNVEV (reference sequence). This CDR3 contains 17 residues. V was shortened by 8 bases and J by 0 bases, with 20 bases between the two germline ends. The CDR3, as DNA: TGTGCCAGCGGACACTCAGGGGCGACTTTCTCCTACAATGAGCAGTTCTTC. Protein product: CASGHSGATFSYNEQFF.

This chain links TRBV28 with TRBJ2-3; 7 nucleotides align to TRBD1. The germline CDR1 and CDR2 sequences are MDHEN and SYDVKM. With V trimmed by 6 bases and J by 6 bases, 12 bases remained unmatched. The CDR3 runs to 15 residues. CDR3 sequence reads: CASSLGQFEGDTQYF. DNA for the CDR3: TGTGCCAGCAGCCTGGGACAGTTTGAAGGGGATACGCAGTATTTT.